This TCR beta chain was documented in a study of T cells after yellow fever vaccination. Regarding the study as a whole: A small share of clonotypes appeared in both CD4 and CD8 compartments. A large majority of primary-vaccination clones showed up again after the booster (96% CD4, 88% CD8).

Trimming stripped 6 bases from V and 2 bases from J, with 14 bases between. Germline values: CDR1 DFQATT, CDR2 SNEGSKA (reference sequence). This CDR3 has 13 residues. By 5'RACE template switching, TCR cDNA was produced, with a universal primer site and UMIs added in the process. Each CDR3 protein gets one entry after TCRdb re-called the 5' RACE reads with MiXCR. The table lists almost 600,000 distinct CDR3 sequences, approximately 12% of them singletons. Details on this clonotype: The antigen is undetermined.

Sequences were derived from PBMCs, sampled on the day of the yellow fever booster vaccination. The genes are TRBV20-1 and TRBJ2-7; the D is unclear. The clonotype comes from a man aged 25-45 years who received the YFV17D yellow fever vaccine. CDR3 loop: CSAEPGLPYEQYF. CDR3 sequence (DNA): TGCAGTGCGGAACCGGGCCTACCCTACGAGCAGTACTTC.